This T cell receptor (beta chain) appears in the sequencing data of a study of identical twins. TCRdb analysed the 5' RACE reads with MiXCR anew, one entry per CDR3 protein. The sample shows about 690,000 distinct CDR3 sequences, around 5.7% of them seen only once. The sequence came from a man between 18 and 35 years old in good health. Sequenced: naive T cells sorted from blood.

In nucleotides, the CDR3 is TGTGCCAGCAGTGCCGGGACTACCGGTTCCTACGAGCAGTACTTC. Translation gives CASSAGTTGSYEQYF. V is TRBV27 and J is TRBJ2-7, with TRBD2 identical over 7 bases. Germline-derived CDR1 and CDR2 are MNHEY and SMNVEV (reference sequence). CDR3 length equals 15 residues. V dropped 5 bases and J dropped 1; count of bases not matched to a gene: 8.